This T cell receptor beta chain is from a study of post-analysis software for immune sequencing data. This CDR3 comprises 12 residues. V lost 11 bases to trimming and J lost 3 bases, with 13 bases between them. Germline assignment: CDR1 SGHTA and CDR2 FQGNSA. Study outcomes and limitations: TRBV5-6, TRBV5-1 and TRBV20-1 were among four to six TRBV segments more frequent in patients than controls.

On this clonotype itself: Its antigen is currently unknown.

Sequencing libraries made from TCR beta cDNA carried unique molecular identifiers. Each CDR3 protein gets one entry after TCRdb re-called the PCR reads with MiXCR. This sample carries a few hundred thousand distinct CDR3 sequences, about a third of them seen once, and the ten largest clones take around an eighth. The sample was blood. The rearrangement uses TRBV7-2 and TRBJ1-2; D is undetermined. This clonotype was sampled from a girl aged 10 to 17 with multiple sclerosis. The CDR3, as DNA: TGTGCCTGGGAGGGATACGACTATGGCTACACCTTC. It specifies CAWEGYDYGYTF.